This TCR beta chain was captured by sequencing in a study of CDR3 diversity in severe acne. TCRdb re-analysed the PCR reads in MiXCR, keeping a single row per CDR3 protein. This sample has over 70,000 distinct CDR3 sequences, with under 65% found just once. Sequenced input: blood. The receptor was isolated from a male donor in good health, without acne.

CDR3 sequence reads: CATSEDTEKLFF. The CDR3 DNA reads as TGTGCCACCAGTGAGGACACTGAAAAACTGTTTTTT. This chain connects TRBV24-1 to TRBJ1-4; D is possibly TRBD1 (5 bases). CDR3 length equals 12 residues. The V gene's germline CDR1 is KGHDR and CDR2 SFDVKD. V gave up 4 bases and J gave up 7 bases, with 6 bases separating them.